This TCR beta chain was identified during a study of cytotoxic CD8 clonotypes in ibrutinib-treated CLL. Across the whole study: Among the patients, around ten presented as relapsed/refractory and around 15 as treatment-naive; 17 showed unmutated IGHV. Study results and caveats: T-cell clonality at baseline went above that of age-matched healthy donors and rose and fell with circulating CD8+ T-cell counts.

The CDR3 covers 16 residues. Germline CDR1 and CDR2: SGHVS and FNYEAQ. Unmatched junction bases numbered 10, after V lost 4 bases and J lost 6 bases. The assay was immunoSEQ multiplex PCR, and TCRdb's table has in-frame clones only and misses some. Among 150,000 to 200,000 clones listed, 70% to 90% were seen once. In the case of this clone: Its antigen remains unidentified.

This clonotype was sampled from a human donor with chronic lymphocytic leukemia. V gene TRBV7-6 combines with J gene TRBJ2-3, with 10 nucleotides matching TRBD2. Material: PBMCs, obtained at disease progression, from a patient treated with ibrutinib. The CDR3 DNA sequence: TGTGCCAGCAGCTCCTTGGGTAGCGGGAGGAGTGATACGCAGTATTTT. As protein: CASSSLGSGRSDTQYF.